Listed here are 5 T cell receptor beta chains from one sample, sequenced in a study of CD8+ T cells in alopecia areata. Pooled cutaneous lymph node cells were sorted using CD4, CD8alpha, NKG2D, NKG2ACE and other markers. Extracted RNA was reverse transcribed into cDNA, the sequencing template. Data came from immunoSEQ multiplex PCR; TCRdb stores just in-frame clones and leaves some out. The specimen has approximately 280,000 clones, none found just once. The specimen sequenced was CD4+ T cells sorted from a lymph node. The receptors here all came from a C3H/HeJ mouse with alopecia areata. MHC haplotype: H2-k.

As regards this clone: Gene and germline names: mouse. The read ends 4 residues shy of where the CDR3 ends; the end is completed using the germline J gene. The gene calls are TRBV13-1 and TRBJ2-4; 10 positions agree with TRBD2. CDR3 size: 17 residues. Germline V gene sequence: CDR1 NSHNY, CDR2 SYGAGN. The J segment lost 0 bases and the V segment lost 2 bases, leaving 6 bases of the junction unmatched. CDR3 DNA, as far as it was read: TGTGCCAGCAGTGACCCTGGGGGGGCGCAGAGTCAAAAC. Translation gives CASSDPGGAQSQN. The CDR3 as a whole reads CASSDPGGAQSQNTLYF.

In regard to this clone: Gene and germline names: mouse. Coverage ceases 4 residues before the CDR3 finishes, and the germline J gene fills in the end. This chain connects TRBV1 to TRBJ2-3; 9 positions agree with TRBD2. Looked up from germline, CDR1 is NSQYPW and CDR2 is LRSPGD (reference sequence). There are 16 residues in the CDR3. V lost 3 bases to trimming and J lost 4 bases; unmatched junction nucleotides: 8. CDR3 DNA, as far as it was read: TGCACCTGCAGTGCGGGCTGGGGGGGAGGTACAGAA. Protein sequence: CTCSAGWGGGTE. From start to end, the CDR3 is CTCSAGWGGGTETLYF.

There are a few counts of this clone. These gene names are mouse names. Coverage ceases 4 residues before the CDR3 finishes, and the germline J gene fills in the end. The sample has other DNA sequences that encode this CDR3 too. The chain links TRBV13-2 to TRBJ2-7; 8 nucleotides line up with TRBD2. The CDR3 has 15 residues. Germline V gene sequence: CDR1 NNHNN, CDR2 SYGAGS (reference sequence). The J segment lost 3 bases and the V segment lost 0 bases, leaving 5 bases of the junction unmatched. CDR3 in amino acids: CASGDARLGGYEQYF. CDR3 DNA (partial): TGTGCCAGCGGTGATGCGAGGCTGGGGGGCTAT.

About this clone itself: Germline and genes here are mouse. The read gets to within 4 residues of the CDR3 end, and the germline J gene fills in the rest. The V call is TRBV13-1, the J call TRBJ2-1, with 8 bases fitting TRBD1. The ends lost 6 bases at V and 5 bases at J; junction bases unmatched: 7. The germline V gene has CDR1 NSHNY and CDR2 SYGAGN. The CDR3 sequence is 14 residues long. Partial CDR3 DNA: TGTGCCAGCAATCGACAGGGGCTGGATGCT. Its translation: CASNRQGLDA. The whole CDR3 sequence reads CASNRQGLDAEQFF.

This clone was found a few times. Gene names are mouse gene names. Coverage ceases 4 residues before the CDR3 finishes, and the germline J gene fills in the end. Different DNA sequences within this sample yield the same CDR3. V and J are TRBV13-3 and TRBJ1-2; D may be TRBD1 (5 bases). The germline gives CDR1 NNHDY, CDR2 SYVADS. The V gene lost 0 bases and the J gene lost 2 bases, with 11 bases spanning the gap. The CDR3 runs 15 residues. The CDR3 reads CASSDARGGNSDYTF. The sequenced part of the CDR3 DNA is TGTGCCAGCAGTGATGCAAGGGGTGGCAACTCC.